Following are 17 T cell receptor beta chains from one sample sequenced in a study of blood T cell repertoires in COVID-19. Here immunoSEQ multiplex PCR was the method, and the copy in TCRdb shows in-frame clones only, minus some. The table records 50,000 or so clones, 80% to 90% of them present only once. Sequencing was performed on peripheral blood. The receptors shown here come from a man aged 65-85 years with acute or convalescent COVID-19.

This clone was recorded once. The chain has TRBV5-1 and TRBJ2-1; D may be TRBD1 (5 bases). Germline-derived CDR1 and CDR2 are SGHRS and YFSETQ. Trimming pared 0 bases from V and 6 bases from J, leaving 7 bases between. This CDR3 is 13 amino acids long. The CDR3 bases are TGCGCCAGCAGCTTGGGCCAGGGCAATGAGCAGTTCTTC. This encodes CASSLGQGNEQFF.

This rearrangement joins TRBV5-1 to TRBJ2-6; D uncertain. Trimming shortened V by 0 bases and J by 4 bases, and 8 bases separated the two germline ends. Germline values: CDR1 SGHRS, CDR2 YFSETQ. This CDR3 spans 15 amino acids. The CDR3 region is CASSLVTPGANVLTF. The DNA of the CDR3 is TGCGCCAGCAGCTTGGTGACTCCCGGGGCCAACGTCCTGACTTTC.

The chain links TRBV29-1 to TRBJ1-1, with D uncertain. The CDR3 consists of 15 residues. Trimming pared 2 bases from V and 4 bases from J, leaving 17 bases between. Germline V gene lookup returns CDR1 SQVTM and CDR2 ANQGSEA. The CDR3 region is CSVEKIGEAGTEAFF. The CDR3 coding sequence is TGCAGCGTTGAAAAAATCGGGGAGGCGGGCACTGAAGCTTTCTTT. Combining the CDR3 with reference TRBV29-1 and TRBJ1-1 gives the whole variable domain SAVISQKPSRDICQRGTSLTIQCQVDSQVTMMFWYRQQPGQSLTLIATANQGSEATYESGFVIDKFPISRPNLTFSTLTVSNMSPEDSSIYLCSVEKIGEAGTEAFFGQGTRLTVV.

The gene calls are TRBV6-6 and TRBJ2-2, with D tentatively TRBD1 (6 bases). Germline V gives CDR1 MNHNY, CDR2 SVGAGI (reference sequence). V was trimmed by 6 bases and J by 1 base, leaving 12 bases between them. The CDR3 loop spans 15 amino acids. CDR3 loop: CASSVQQGNTGELFF. CDR3 nucleotides: TGTGCCAGCAGCGTCCAACAGGGGAACACCGGGGAGCTGTTTTTT.

This chain joins TRBV6-6 and TRBJ1-5; TRBD1 agrees at 8 bases. Germline CDR1 reads MNHNY; CDR2 reads SVGAGI (reference sequence). This CDR3 has 14 amino acids. The trim removed 11 bases at V and 6 bases at J, leaving 12 bases unmatched. CDR3 nucleotide sequence: TGTGCCGGAGCAGGGGGCATCGGGGGTCAGCCCCAGCATTTT. Its protein is CAGAGGIGGQPQHF.

V gene TRBV2 combines with J gene TRBJ2-7; the D gene is possibly TRBD2 (6 bases). Trimming shortened V by 5 bases and J by 5 bases, and 13 bases separated the two germline ends. This CDR3 comprises 13 residues. The germline CDR1 and CDR2 sequences are SNHLY and FYNNEI. CDR3 in DNA: TGTGCCAGCAGTAGGTGGGAGGACCACGAGCAGTACTTC. Translated, it gives CASSRWEDHEQYF.

J is TRBJ1-3 and V is TRBV4-3; D call uncertain. Germline V gene data show CDR1 as LGHNA and CDR2 as YSLEER. This CDR3 has 18 residues. V lost 1 base and J 0 bases, leaving 16 bases between the germline ends. The CDR3 spells CASSQGFSGAPSGNTIYF. The CDR3 region has the DNA TGCGCCAGCAGCCAAGGTTTCTCAGGTGCCCCCTCTGGAAACACCATATATTTT.

V is TRBV6-6 and J is TRBJ1-3; possible D gene TRBD1, 6 bases. The CDR3 length is 15 residues. Germline V lookup: CDR1 MNHNY, CDR2 SVGAGI (reference sequence). Trimming took 4 bases from V and 0 from J, leaving 10 bases between them. CDR3 residues: CASSLPRGSGNTIYF. The DNA for the CDR3 is TGTGCCAGCAGTTTGCCCAGGGGCTCTGGAAACACCATATATTTT.

This rearrangement joins TRBV30 to TRBJ2-3, with D maybe TRBD2 (7 bases). Trimming stripped 7 bases from V and 0 bases from J, with 14 bases between. This CDR3 comprises 14 residues. Germline values: CDR1 GTSNPN, CDR2 SVGIG (reference sequence). The chain's CDR3 is CALGGPSSTDTQYF. DNA of the CDR3: TGTGCCTTGGGGGGGCCTTCCAGCACAGATACGCAGTATTTT.

The rearrangement links TRBV30 to TRBJ1-5; 9 bases map to TRBD1. Germline-derived CDR1 and CDR2 are GTSNPN and SVGIG (reference sequence). The CDR3 extends over 14 amino acids. The junction had 5 bases not matched to a gene; V was cut back by 4 bases and J by 4 bases. CDR3 in amino acids: CAWTKGTGNQPQHF. The CDR3 DNA reads as TGTGCCTGGACTAAAGGGACAGGGAATCAGCCCCAGCATTTT.

This clone has more than one count but fewer than ten. The J gene is TRBJ1-6, the V gene TRBV7-9; 7 positions agree with TRBD1. J gave up 3 bases and V 1 base, and 3 bases lay outside the gene matches. The CDR3 has 16 residues. The V gene's germline CDR1 is SEHNR and CDR2 FQNEAQ (reference sequence). This chain's CDR3 is CASSLGQGFYNSPLHF. CDR3 DNA sequence: TGTGCCAGCAGCTTAGGACAGGGTTTCTATAATTCACCCCTCCACTTT.

This chain joins TRBV3-1 (or the pseudogene TRBV3-2) and TRBJ2-1, with D possibly matching TRBD2 (5 bases). The germline CDR1 and CDR2 sequences are LGHDT and YNNKEL (reference sequence). V dropped 8 bases and J dropped 2 bases, with 10 bases sitting between them. There are 13 residues in the CDR3. CDR3 residues: CASRTQAYNEQFF. CDR3 DNA sequence: TGTGCCAGCCGGACTCAGGCCTACAATGAGCAGTTCTTC.

The J gene is TRBJ2-3, the V gene TRBV11-3; 7 nucleotides agree with TRBD1. After removal of 3 bases from V and 3 bases from J, the junction contained 3 bases not matched to a gene. Germline V lookup: CDR1 SGHNT, CDR2 YENEEA. The CDR3 loop spans 14 amino acids. DNA for the CDR3: TGTGCCAGCAGCTTCGGACAGGTTACAGATACGCAGTATTTT. Protein product: CASSFGQVTDTQYF.

The CDR3 loop reads CASSQEVDEQFF. CDR3 in DNA: TGCGCCAGCAGCCAGGAGGTGGATGAGCAGTTCTTC. The chain combines TRBV4-1 with TRBJ2-1; D may be TRBD2 (5 bases). The CDR3 is made up of 12 amino acids. In germline, CDR1 is MGHRA, CDR2 YSYEKL. The germline V and J ends were trimmed by 3 bases and 8 bases, with 8 bases remaining between them.

The chain recombines TRBV7-2 with TRBJ2-7; TRBD1 matches at 7 bases. This CDR3 comprises 14 residues. CDR1 SGHTA and CDR2 FQGNSA come from the germline V gene. The V segment lost 2 bases and the J segment 2 bases; nucleotides outside the gene matches: 3. CDR3 sequence reads: CASSLNRGPYEQYV. Written as DNA, the CDR3 is TGTGCCAGCAGCTTAAACAGGGGACCCTACGAGCAGTACGTC.

The rearrangement links TRBV5-6 to TRBJ2-4; D perhaps matches TRBD2 (5 bases). Germline CDR1 is SGHDT and CDR2 is YYEEEE. The CDR3 sequence is 16 residues long. Trimming took 2 bases from V and 0 from J, leaving 12 bases between them. The CDR3 loop is CASSFLEARAKNIQYF. The CDR3 nucleotides are TGTGCCAGCAGCTTCTTGGAGGCTCGAGCCAAAAACATTCAGTACTTC. Looking up the rest from reference TRBV5-6 and TRBJ2-4 gives the full variable domain: DAGVTQSPTHLIKTRGQQVTLRCSPKSGHDTVSWYQQALGQGPQFIFQYYEEEERQRGNFPDRFSGHQFPNYSSELNVNALLLGDSALYLCASSFLEARAKNIQYFGAGTRLSVL.

V gene TRBV19 combines with J gene TRBJ1-6; D is unclear. V was cut by 2 bases and J by 7 bases, with 9 bases left in between. Germline values: CDR1 LNHDA, CDR2 SQIVND (reference sequence). The CDR3 contains 14 residues. CDR3 DNA: TGTGCCAGTAGTATACAGATTCCCAATTCACCCCTCCACTTT. Protein product: CASSIQIPNSPLHF.